The T cell receptor beta chain described here comes from a study of shared clonotypes between healthy human individuals (dated by TCRdb to 2019 to 2021). Regarding the research as a whole: Three men and two women, aged 18 to 49 years, made up the cohort. Per donor, leukapheresis produced somewhere between about 0.9 and 9.5 billion PBMCs. For each donor, CD4 naive and CD4 memory were each given three plates, CD8 naive was given two plates, and CD8 memory was given one plate. Blood TCR repertoires of about five healthy adults were deeply sequenced to estimate repertoire size and the extent of clonotype sharing between individuals. Different laboratories and diverse techniques were used to prepare libraries and sequence TCR repertoires, to increase sequencing depth and limit assay-specific biases. Study-level results and caveats: Compared with non-shared clonotypes, clonotypes shared by all four sorted-subset donors had higher generation probabilities. Pairwise subsampling led to the expectation that sequencing depth would affect the degree of clonotype sharing among donors. Sampling was restricted to blood, and TCR repertoires in tissues likely differ from the TCR repertoires found in blood. Naive subsets generally had larger estimated clonotype richness than memory subsets did. Incomplete sequencing was indicated by rarefaction of sorted-subset datasets, despite the large sequencing depth. About 5% of naive CD4, 3.5% of naive CD8, approximately 2% of memory CD4, and 0.4% of memory CD8 clonotypes were shared across several donors. The genetic and exposure-history diversity represented was limited by the small number of donors.

For the CD8 naive samples, CD45RO-negative cells were positively selected for CCR7, yielding a CD45RA+CCR7+ population from which TemRA cells were excluded. Donors were healthy HIV-negative adults with no recently reported acute infections or vaccinations. Every donor was a Caucasian adult residing in Nashville, Tennessee, USA. After blood collection by leukapheresis, PBMCs were isolated using Ficoll-Histopaque density gradient centrifugation and then cryopreserved in the vapor phase of liquid nitrogen. Analytical flow cytometry was used to check the purity and quantity of every magnetically sorted T cell population. Each sorted fraction had its genomic DNA isolated and then quantified by UV absorbance on a Nanodrop 2000c. With respect to this clone: The antigen it recognizes is unknown. The record has no base qualities; no much larger clone is one base away. This specimen includes other DNA sequences encoding the same CDR3.

Using the deep immunoSEQ assay, multiplex PCR amplified TCR CDR3 regions from genomic DNA. For each cell subset, the extracted genomic DNA was distributed evenly across all wells of several immunoSEQ 96-well plates, and each plate served as one replicate. For sorted subsets, 200 ng of genomic DNA, equivalent to some 30,000 T cell genomes, went into each replicate PCR. The purified libraries were quantified using a Qubit 3.0 fluorometer, sized with a Bioanalyzer 2100, and then quantified again using the KAPA Library Quantification kit. Every immunoSEQ 96-well plate was sequenced on a dedicated single-read 150-cycle Illumina NextSeq 550 flow cell. From the authors' description of their analysis: Because the immunoSEQ output included only junctional sequences and no quality scores, the filtering could not be the same as the filtering used for full-length reads. To assign V/J genes and CDR3, sequences were annotated against IMGT germline references using PyIR, a Python wrapper for IgBLAST v1.9. Reads were filtered out if the reads had weak V/J assignments (E-value above 1e-6), no CDR3, stop codons, out-of-frame junctions, or ambiguous translated residues. V3J clonotypes were defined by identical inferred V gene, J gene, and CDR3 amino acid sequence. To compute the percentage overlap between repertoires, the number of shared unique clonotypes was divided by the size of the smaller repertoire. Richness of each repertoire was evaluated using RTK rarefaction, the Chao1 estimator, and Recon v2.1 estimates of unobserved clonotypes. Generation probabilities were computed with OLGA for all TCRbeta clonotypes obtained by the gDNA method from several donors. The source is immuneACCESS, and TCRdb retained only in-frame sequences with V and J called. Part of the clones is not carried over; for the studies checked, unresolved V genes explain less than half of this, and the remainder is unexplained. The V and J calls and clone size were taken over from that table, and D and trimming were inferred from the DNA. The sample table contains about 2 million clones; only one count was recorded for about 95% of them. The top ten hold approximately 1% of the sample.

The CDR3 spans 11 residues, from the cysteine through the phenylalanine. The only DNA kept is the CDR3, 33 bases in frame from the first base. The junction carries 6 bases between V and J, which are trimmed by 5 bases and 5 bases respectively. The germline V gene (reference sequence) gives CDR1 as SEHNR and CDR2 as FQNEAQ. This chain joins TRBV7-9 to TRBJ1-2, with no confident D gene call. The TCR was taken from a man between 18 and 29 years old in good health. Sequencing was carried out using naive CD8+ T cells sorted from blood. Reading the label with the study, this specimen's cell subset or site is: CD45RA+CCR7+. The CDR3 has the sequence CASSPGYGYTF. The nucleotide sequence reads TGTGCCAGCAGCCCTGGGTATGGCTACACCTTC.